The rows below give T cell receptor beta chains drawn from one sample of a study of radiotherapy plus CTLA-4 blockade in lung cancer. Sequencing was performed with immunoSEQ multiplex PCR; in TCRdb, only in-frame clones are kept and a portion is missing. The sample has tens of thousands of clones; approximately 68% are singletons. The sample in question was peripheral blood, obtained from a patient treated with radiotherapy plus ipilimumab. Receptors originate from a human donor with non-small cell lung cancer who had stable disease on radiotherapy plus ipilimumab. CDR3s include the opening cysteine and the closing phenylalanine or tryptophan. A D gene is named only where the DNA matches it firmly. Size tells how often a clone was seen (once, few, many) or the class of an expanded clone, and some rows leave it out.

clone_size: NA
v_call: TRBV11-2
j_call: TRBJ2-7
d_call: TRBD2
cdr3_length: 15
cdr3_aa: CASRGLAGIFHEQYF
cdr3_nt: TGTGCCAGCAGGGGACTAGCGGGTATCTTCCACGAGCAGTACTTC

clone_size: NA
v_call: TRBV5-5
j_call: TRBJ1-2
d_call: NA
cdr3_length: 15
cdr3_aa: CASSLVSGPSYGYTF
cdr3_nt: TGTGCCAGCAGCTTGGTCTCAGGGCCATCCTATGGCTACACCTTC

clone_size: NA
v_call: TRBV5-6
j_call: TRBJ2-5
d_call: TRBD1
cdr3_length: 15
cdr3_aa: CASSTGQAGLQTQYF
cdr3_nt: TGTGCCAGCAGCACAGGACAGGCCGGGCTTCAGACCCAGTACTTC

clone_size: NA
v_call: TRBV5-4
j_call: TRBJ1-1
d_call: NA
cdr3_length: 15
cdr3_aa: CASSLAGTQNTEAFF
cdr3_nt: TGTGCCAGCAGCTTGGCCGGGACACAAAACACTGAAGCTTTCTTT

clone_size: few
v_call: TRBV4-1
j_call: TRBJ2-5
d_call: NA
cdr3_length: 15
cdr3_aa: CASSQGRSEQETQYF
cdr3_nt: TGCGCCAGCAGCCAAGGGCGTAGCGAGCAAGAGACCCAGTACTTC

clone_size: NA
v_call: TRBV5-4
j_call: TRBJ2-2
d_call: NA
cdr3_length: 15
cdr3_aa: CASSPTTGRSGELFF
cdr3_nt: TGTGCCAGCAGCCCCACGACAGGGAGGAGCGGGGAGCTGTTTTTT

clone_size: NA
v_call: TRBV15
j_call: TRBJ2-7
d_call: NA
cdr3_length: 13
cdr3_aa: CATSWSPTYEQYF
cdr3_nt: TGTGCCACCAGCTGGAGTCCCACCTACGAGCAGTACTTC

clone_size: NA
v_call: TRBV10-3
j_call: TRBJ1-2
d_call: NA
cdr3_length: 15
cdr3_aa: CAITDRGNTAYGYTF
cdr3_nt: TGTGCCATCACCGACCGGGGAAACACCGCATATGGCTACACCTTC

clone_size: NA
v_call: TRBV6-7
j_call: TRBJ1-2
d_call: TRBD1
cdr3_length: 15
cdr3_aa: CASSTGTEKIYGYTF
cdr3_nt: TGTGCCAGCAGTACCGGGACAGAGAAAATCTATGGCTACACCTTC

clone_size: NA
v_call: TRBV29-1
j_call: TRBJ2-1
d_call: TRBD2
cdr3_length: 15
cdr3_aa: CSAGASGGSYNEQFF
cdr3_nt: TGCAGCGCTGGGGCTAGCGGGGGCTCCTACAATGAGCAGTTCTTC

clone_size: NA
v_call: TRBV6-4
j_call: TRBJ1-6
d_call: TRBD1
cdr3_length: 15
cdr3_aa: CASSDIGQGKSPLHF
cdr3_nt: TGTGCCAGCAGTGACATTGGACAGGGAAAGTCACCCCTCCACTTT

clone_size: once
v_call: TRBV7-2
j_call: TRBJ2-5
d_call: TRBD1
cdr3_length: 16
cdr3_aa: CASSLNRDRGRETQYF
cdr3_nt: TGTGCCAGCAGCTTAAACCGGGACAGGGGGCGAGAGACCCAGTACTTC

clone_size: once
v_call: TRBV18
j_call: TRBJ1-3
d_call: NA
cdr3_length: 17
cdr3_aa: CASSSGERRLSGNTIYF
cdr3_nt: TGTGCCAGCTCATCTGGAGAGAGGAGACTCTCTGGAAACACCATATATTTT

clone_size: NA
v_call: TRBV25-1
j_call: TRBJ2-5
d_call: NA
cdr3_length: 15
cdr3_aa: CASSEYKTSQETQYF
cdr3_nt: TGTGCCAGCAGTGAATATAAAACATCCCAAGAGACCCAGTACTTC

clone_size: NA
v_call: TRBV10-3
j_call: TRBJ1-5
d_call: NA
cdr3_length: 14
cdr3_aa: CAISESESNQPQHF
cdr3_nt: TGTGCCATCAGTGAGTCGGAGAGCAATCAGCCCCAGCATTTT

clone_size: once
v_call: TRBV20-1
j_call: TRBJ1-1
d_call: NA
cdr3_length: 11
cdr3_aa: CSARGGGEAFF
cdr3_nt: TGCAGTGCTAGAGGGGGGGGTGAAGCTTTCTTT

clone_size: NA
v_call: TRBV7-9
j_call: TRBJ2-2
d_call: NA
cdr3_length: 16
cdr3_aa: CASSSTMGATTGELFF
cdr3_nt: TGTGCCAGCAGCTCAACGATGGGGGCAACCACCGGGGAGCTGTTTTTT

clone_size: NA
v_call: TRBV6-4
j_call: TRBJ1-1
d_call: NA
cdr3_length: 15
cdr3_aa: CASSRGATGDTEAFF
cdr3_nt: TGTGCCAGCAGTCGGGGAGCCACGGGGGACACTGAAGCTTTCTTT

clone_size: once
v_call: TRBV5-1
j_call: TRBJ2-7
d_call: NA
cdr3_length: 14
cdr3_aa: CASSLVQGPYEQYF
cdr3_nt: TGCGCCAGCAGCTTGGTTCAGGGCCCCTACGAGCAGTACTTC

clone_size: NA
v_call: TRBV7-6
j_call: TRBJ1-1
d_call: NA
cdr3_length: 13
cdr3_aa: CASSSQPSTEAFF
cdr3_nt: TGTGCCAGCAGCTCACAGCCCAGCACTGAAGCTTTCTTT

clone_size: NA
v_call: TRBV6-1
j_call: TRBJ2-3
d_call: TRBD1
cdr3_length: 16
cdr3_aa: CASSDWTGGVSDTQYF
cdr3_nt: TGTGCCAGCAGTGATTGGACAGGGGGCGTCTCAGATACGCAGTATTTT

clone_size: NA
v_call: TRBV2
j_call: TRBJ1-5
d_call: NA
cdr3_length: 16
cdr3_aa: CASSARLDSSIQPQHF
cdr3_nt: TGTGCCAGCAGTGCAAGGCTCGACAGTTCGATTCAGCCCCAGCATTTT

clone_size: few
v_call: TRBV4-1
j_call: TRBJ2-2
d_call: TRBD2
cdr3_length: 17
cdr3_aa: CASSQVRGGPNTGELFF
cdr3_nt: TGCGCCAGCAGCCAGGTCCGGGGGGGCCCGAACACCGGGGAGCTGTTTTTT

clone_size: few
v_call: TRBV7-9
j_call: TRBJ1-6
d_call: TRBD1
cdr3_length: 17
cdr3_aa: CASSPGGTGERGSPLHF
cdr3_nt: TGTGCCAGCAGTCCTGGGGGGACAGGGGAAAGAGGATCACCCCTCCACTTT

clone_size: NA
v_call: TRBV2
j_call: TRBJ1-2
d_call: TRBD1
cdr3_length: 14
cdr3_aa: CASSGQGRLDGYTF
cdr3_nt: TGTGCCAGCAGTGGACAGGGTAGGCTGGATGGCTACACCTTC

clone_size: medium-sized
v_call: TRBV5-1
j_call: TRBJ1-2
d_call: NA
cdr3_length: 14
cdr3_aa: CASSFTDSNYGYTF
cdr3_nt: TGCGCCAGCAGCTTTACAGACAGCAACTATGGCTACACCTTC

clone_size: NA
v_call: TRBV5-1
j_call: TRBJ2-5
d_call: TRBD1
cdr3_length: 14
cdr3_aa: CASSPGTGIGAQYF
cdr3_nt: TGCGCCAGCAGCCCGGGGACAGGGATAGGGGCCCAGTACTTC

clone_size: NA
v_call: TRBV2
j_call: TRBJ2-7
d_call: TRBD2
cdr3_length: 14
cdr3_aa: CASRGTSGGLGQYF
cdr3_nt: TGTGCCAGCAGGGGGACTAGCGGGGGTCTTGGGCAGTACTTC

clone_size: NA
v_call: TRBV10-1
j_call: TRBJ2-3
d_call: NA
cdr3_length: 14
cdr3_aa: CASSESGLLGTQYF
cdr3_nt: TGCGCCAGCAGTGAGTCGGGACTCCTAGGGACGCAGTATTTT

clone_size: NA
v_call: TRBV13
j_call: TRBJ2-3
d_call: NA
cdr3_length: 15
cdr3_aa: CASSPDGRVTDTQYF
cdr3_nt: TGTGCCAGCAGCCCCGATGGCAGGGTCACAGATACGCAGTATTTT

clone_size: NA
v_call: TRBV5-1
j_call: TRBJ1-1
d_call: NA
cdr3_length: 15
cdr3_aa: CASSLAGGLDTEAFF
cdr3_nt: TGCGCCAGCAGCTTGGCAGGAGGGCTTGACACTGAAGCTTTCTTT

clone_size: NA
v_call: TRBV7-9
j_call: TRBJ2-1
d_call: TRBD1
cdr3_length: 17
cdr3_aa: CASSPHGGQGAYNEQFF
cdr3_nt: TGTGCCAGCAGCCCCCATGGGGGACAGGGGGCTTACAATGAGCAGTTCTTC

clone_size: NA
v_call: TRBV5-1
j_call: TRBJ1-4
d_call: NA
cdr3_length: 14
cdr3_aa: CASSQGTANEKLFF
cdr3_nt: TGCGCCAGCAGCCAGGGCACCGCTAATGAAAAACTGTTTTTT

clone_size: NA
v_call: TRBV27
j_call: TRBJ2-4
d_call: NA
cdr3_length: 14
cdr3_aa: CASSTGQAKNIQYF
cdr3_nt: TGTGCCAGCAGTACCGGACAGGCCAAAAACATTCAGTACTTC

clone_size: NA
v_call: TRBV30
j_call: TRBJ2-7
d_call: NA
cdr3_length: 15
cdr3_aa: CAWSVFPAAGDEQYF
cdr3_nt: TGTGCCTGGAGTGTATTCCCGGCGGCAGGGGACGAGCAGTACTTC

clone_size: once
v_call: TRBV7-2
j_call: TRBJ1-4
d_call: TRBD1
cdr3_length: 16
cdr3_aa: CASSWQGTATNEKLFF
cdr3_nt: TGTGCCAGCAGCTGGCAAGGGACAGCGACGAATGAAAAACTGTTTTTT

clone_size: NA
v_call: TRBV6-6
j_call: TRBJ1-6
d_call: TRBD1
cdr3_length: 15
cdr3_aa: CASRSDRAYNSPLHF
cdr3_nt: TGTGCCAGCAGATCGGACAGGGCCTATAATTCACCCCTCCACTTT

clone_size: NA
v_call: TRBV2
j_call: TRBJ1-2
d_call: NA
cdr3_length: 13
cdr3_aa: CASSDSRDYGYTF
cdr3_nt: TGTGCCAGCAGTGATAGCAGGGACTATGGCTACACCTTC

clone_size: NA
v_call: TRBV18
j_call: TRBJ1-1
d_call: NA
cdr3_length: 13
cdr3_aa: CASSAGENTEAFF
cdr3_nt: TGTGCCAGCTCAGCGGGAGAGAACACTGAAGCTTTCTTT

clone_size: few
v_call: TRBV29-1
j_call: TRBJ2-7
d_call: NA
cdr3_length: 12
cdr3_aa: CSVGRSSYEQYF
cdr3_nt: TGCAGCGTTGGTCGGAGTTCCTACGAGCAGTACTTC

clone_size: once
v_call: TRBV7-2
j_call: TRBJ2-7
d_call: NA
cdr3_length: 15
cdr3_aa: CASSLKPGESYEQYF
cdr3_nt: TGTGCCAGCAGCTTGAAACCCGGGGAAAGCTACGAGCAGTACTTC

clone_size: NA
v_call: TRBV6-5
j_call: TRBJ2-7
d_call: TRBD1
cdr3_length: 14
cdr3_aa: CASSYFDRVNEQYF
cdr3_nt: TGTGCCAGCAGTTACTTTGACAGGGTCAACGAGCAGTACTTC

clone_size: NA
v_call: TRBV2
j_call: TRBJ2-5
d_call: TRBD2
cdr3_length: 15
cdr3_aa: CASKSLAGAKETQYF
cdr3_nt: TGTGCCAGCAAGTCACTAGCGGGGGCCAAAGAGACCCAGTACTTC

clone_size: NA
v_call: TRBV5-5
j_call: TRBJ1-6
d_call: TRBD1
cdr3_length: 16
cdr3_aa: CASSLGTGGPNSPLHF
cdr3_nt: TGTGCCAGCAGCTTGGGGACAGGGGGTCCAAATTCACCCCTCCACTTT

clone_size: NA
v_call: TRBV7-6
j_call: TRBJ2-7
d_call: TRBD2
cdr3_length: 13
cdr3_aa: CASSLGTSGVKYF
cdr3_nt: TGTGCCAGCAGCTTGGGGACTAGCGGGGTTAAGTACTTC

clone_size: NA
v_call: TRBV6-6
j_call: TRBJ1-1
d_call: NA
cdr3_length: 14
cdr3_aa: CASRRASEDTEAFF
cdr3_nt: TGTGCCAGCAGGCGGGCCTCGGAGGACACTGAAGCTTTCTTT

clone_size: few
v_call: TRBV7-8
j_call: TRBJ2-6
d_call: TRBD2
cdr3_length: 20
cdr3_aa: CASSSRLASGGHPGANVLTF
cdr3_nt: TGTGCCAGCAGCTCCCGGCTCGCTAGCGGGGGCCACCCTGGGGCCAACGTCCTGACTTTC

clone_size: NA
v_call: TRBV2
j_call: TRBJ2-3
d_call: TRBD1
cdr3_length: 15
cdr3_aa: CASNTGGLITDTQYF
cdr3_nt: TGTGCTAGTAATACAGGGGGCTTAATAACAGATACGCAGTATTTT

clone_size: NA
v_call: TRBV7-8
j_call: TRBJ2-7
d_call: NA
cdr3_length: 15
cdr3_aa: CASSLLGWRGTEQYF
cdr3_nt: TGTGCCAGCAGCTTATTGGGTTGGAGGGGAACGGAGCAGTACTTC

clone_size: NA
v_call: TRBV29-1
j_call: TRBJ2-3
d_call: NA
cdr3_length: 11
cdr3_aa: CRGQLGDTQYF
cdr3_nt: TGCAGAGGACAGCTTGGAGATACGCAGTATTTT

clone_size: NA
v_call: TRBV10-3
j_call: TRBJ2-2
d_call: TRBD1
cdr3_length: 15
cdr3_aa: CAIRGDRGFTGELFF
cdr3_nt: TGTGCCATCAGGGGTGACAGGGGATTTACCGGGGAGCTGTTTTTT

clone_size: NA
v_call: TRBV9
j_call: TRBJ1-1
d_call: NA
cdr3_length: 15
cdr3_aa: CASSATDSSNTEAFF
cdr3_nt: TGTGCCAGCAGCGCGACGGACAGCTCGAACACTGAAGCTTTCTTT